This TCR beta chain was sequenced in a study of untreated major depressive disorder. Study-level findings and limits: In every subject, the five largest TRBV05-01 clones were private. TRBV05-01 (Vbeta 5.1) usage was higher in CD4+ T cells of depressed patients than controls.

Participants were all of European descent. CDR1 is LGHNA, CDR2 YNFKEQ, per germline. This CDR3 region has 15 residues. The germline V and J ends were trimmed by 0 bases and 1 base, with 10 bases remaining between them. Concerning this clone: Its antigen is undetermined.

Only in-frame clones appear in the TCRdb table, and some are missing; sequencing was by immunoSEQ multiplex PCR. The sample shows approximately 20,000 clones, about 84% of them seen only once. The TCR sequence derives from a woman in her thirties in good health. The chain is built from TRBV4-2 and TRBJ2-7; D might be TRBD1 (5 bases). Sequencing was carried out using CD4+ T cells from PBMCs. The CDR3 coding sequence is TGTGCCAGCAGCCAAGAATTGCAGGGTTCCTACGAGCAGTACTTC. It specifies CASSQELQGSYEQYF.